Listed here are 30 T cell receptor beta chains from one sample, sequenced in a study of shared clonotypes between healthy human individuals. Some clones are missing from TCRdb's copy, which holds only in-frame ones; the method was immunoSEQ multiplex PCR. The table lists 2 million to 3 million clones, 93% of them singletons. Sequencing was performed on naive CD4+ T cells from PBMCs. Subset specified: CD45RA+ positively selected. Source of these receptors: a man aged 18 to 29 in good health. Some clones in this sample may be carry-over from other donors' samples.

J is TRBJ2-5 and V is TRBV18, with no clear D. The CDR3 totals 13 residues. Germline-derived CDR1 and CDR2 are KGHSH and LQKENI. The V gene lost 2 bases and the J gene lost 4 bases, with 8 bases spanning the gap. CDR3 amino acids: CASSPILGETQYF. CDR3 nucleotides: TGTGCCAGCTCACCAATTTTAGGAGAGACCCAGTACTTC.

The chain combines TRBV6-1 with TRBJ2-7, with D perhaps TRBD1 or TRBD2 (6 bases each). V gave up 11 bases and J gave up 5 bases, with 22 bases separating them. The CDR3 runs to 14 residues. CDR1 and CDR2 from the germline V gene are MNHNS and SASEGT. CDR3 DNA: TGTGCCGGAGGGAATCAGTGGGGGGCAAACGAGCAGTACTTC. Its translation: CAGGNQWGANEQYF.

J is TRBJ2-5 and V is TRBV27, with TRBD2 matching over 8 bases. This CDR3 is built from 17 residues. Germline lookup yields CDR1 MNHEY and CDR2 SMNVEV (reference sequence). Germline trimming cut 6 bases from V and 5 bases from J; bases unmatched to any gene: 17. The CDR3 reads CASSWGRGGLSRETQYF. The DNA for the CDR3 is TGTGCCAGCAGCTGGGGTCGGGGGGGACTCTCCCGGGAGACCCAGTACTTC.

A few counts support this clone. The chain combines TRBV2 with TRBJ1-5, with D uncertain. Trimming removed 1 base at V and 6 bases at J, with 10 bases between. The CDR3 extends over 14 amino acids. The germline V gene has CDR1 SNHLY and CDR2 FYNNEI. The CDR3 protein is CASSEDVRAQPQHF. CDR3 bases: TGTGCCAGCAGTGAAGACGTTCGGGCTCAGCCCCAGCATTTT.

This clone was recorded only once. The rearrangement uses TRBV6-1 and TRBJ2-7, with unresolved D. The CDR3 has 14 amino acids. Germline CDR1 is MNHNS and CDR2 is SASEGT. Trimming shortened V by 7 bases and J by 7 bases, and 20 bases separated the two germline ends. CDR3 DNA sequence: TGTGCCAGCATCTCAACCACCCGGACGCCGGAGCAGTACTTC. Its protein is CASISTTRTPEQYF.

The chain employs TRBV7-2 and TRBJ1-3; D is uncertain. Germline V gene lookup returns CDR1 SGHTA and CDR2 FQGNSA. V was trimmed by 5 bases and J by 6 bases, leaving 14 bases between them. The CDR3 is 14 amino acids. The CDR3, as DNA: TGTGCCAGCAGCCCATACCGAGCGGAAAACACCATATATTTT. Translating it yields CASSPYRAENTIYF.

This sequence joins TRBV7-2 and TRBJ1-1; possible D gene TRBD1, 5 bases. V was cut by 8 bases and J by 5 bases, with 21 bases left in between. The CDR3 spans 15 residues. Germline lookup yields CDR1 SGHTA and CDR2 FQGNSA. The CDR3 DNA follows: TGTGCCAGCCGTATGCAGGCCACGGGGGATACTGAAGCTTTCTTT. The encoded protein is CASRMQATGDTEAFF.

The chain carries TRBV7-9 and TRBJ2-3; 9 bases are shared with TRBD1. Germline CDR1 SEHNR, CDR2 FQNEAQ (reference sequence). V was clipped by 1 base and J by 7 bases; unmatched bases: 9. The CDR3 has 16 amino acids. The CDR3 loop reads CASSLGTGVRGNTQYF. The CDR3 DNA follows: TGTGCCAGCAGCTTAGGGACAGGGGTTCGAGGTAATACGCAGTATTTT.

As concerns this clone: This sample includes further DNA sequences coding for the same CDR3. The J gene is TRBJ2-7, the V gene TRBV6-5, with TRBD1 identical over 7 bases. J gave up 2 bases and V 6 bases, and 7 bases lay outside the gene matches. CDR1 and CDR2 (germline): MNHEY, SVGAGI. The CDR3 spans 14 residues. Here the CDR3 DNA reads TGTGCCAGCAGCCGGGACAGCCTGACCTACGAGCAGTACTTC. Residues: CASSRDSLTYEQYF.

The chain joins TRBV9 to TRBJ2-3; D remains unclear. Germline-derived CDR1 and CDR2 are SGDLS and YYNGEE. The CDR3 is made up of 16 amino acids. V was trimmed by 0 bases and J by 0 bases, leaving 11 bases between them. The CDR3 region has the DNA TGTGCCAGCAGCGTAGGTCCCCTTACTAGCACAGATACGCAGTATTTT. Its translation is CASSVGPLTSTDTQYF.

To note about this clone: At one end the junction does not follow the germline gene, possibly because of a read error. The chain carries TRBV2 and TRBJ2-5; maybe TRBD1 (6 bases). The CDR3 extends over 11 amino acids. In germline, CDR1 is SNHLY, CDR2 FYNNEI. The CDR3 DNA is TGTGCCAGCAGTGGAGAGGGACATTCAAACTTC. Translating it yields CASSGEGHSNF.

V is TRBV7-9 and J is TRBJ2-2; D is uncertain. Per the germline V gene, CDR1 is SEHNR and CDR2 is FQNEAQ (reference sequence). This CDR3 has 13 residues. V was cut by 5 bases and J by 6 bases, with 10 bases left in between. CDR3 residues: CASSPQAAGELFF. In DNA form, the CDR3 reads TGTGCCAGCAGCCCGCAGGCCGCCGGGGAGCTGTTTTTT.

The chain carries TRBV5-1 and TRBJ2-5; maybe TRBD2 (5 bases). The CDR3 has 16 residues. Germline V gene lookup returns CDR1 SGHRS and CDR2 YFSETQ. V dropped 0 bases and J dropped 3 bases, with 15 bases sitting between them. Written as DNA, the CDR3 is TGCGCCAGCAGCTTGGGCCGGGGATCTACTGAAGAGACCCAGTACTTC. Its protein is CASSLGRGSTEETQYF.

A single count supports this clone. The chain couples TRBV7-9 to TRBJ1-4; D perhaps matches TRBD1 (6 bases). The germline V and J ends were trimmed by 7 bases and 5 bases, with 20 bases remaining between them. The CDR3 contains 16 residues. The germline CDR1 and CDR2 sequences are SEHNR and FQNEAQ (reference sequence). The CDR3 loop is CASTQSFRRGNEKLFF. As DNA, the CDR3 is TGTGCCAGCACCCAATCCTTTCGGAGGGGGAATGAAAAACTGTTTTTT.

As to this clone: One junction end does not reproduce the germline sequence, and a read error may be involved. The J gene is TRBJ2-5, the V gene TRBV6-4; TRBD1 matches 7 bases. The V gene's germline CDR1 is MRHNA and CDR2 SNTAGT. The CDR3 sequence is 15 residues long. The CDR3 is CASSDWLGTGQARNF. In nucleotides, the CDR3 is TGTGCCAGCAGTGATTGGTTAGGCACCGGACAGGCTCGAAACTTC.

The chain is built from TRBV10-3 and TRBJ2-1; 13 bases agree with TRBD2. This CDR3 spans 16 amino acids. Unmatched junction bases numbered 13, after V lost 8 bases and J lost 9 bases. Germline lookup yields CDR1 ENHRY and CDR2 SYGVKD. The CDR3 DNA reads TGTGCCATCTCGGGACTAGCGGGGTCCGGGTCTTTTGAGCAGTTCTTC. Translation: CAISGLAGSGSFEQFF.

The chain joins TRBV5-1 to TRBJ2-7; weak D call: TRBD1 (6 bases). Germline assignment: CDR1 SGHRS and CDR2 YFSETQ. V gave up 3 bases and J gave up 0 bases, with 31 bases separating them. This CDR3 has 21 amino acids. Here the CDR3 DNA reads TGCGCCAGCAGCTCCGCTACTGGACAGCTACGCTTCACGGACGTCTCCTACGAGCAGTACTTC. Translation: CASSSATGQLRFTDVSYEQYF.

The rearrangement uses TRBV2 and TRBJ2-4; 7 bases are a match to TRBD1. This CDR3 contains 12 residues. V was clipped by 8 bases and J by 8 bases; unmatched bases: 6. Per germline, CDR1 SNHLY and CDR2 FYNNEI. CDR3 sequence: CASGTVWDIQYF. The CDR3 DNA reads TGTGCCAGCGGGACAGTTTGGGACATTCAGTACTTC.

Only one count was recorded for this clone. The rearrangement joins TRBV25-1 to TRBJ2-5; D might be TRBD1 (5 bases). CDR1 is MGHDK and CDR2 is SYGVNS in the germline V gene. There are 14 residues in the CDR3. V was trimmed by 6 bases and J by 0 bases, leaving 11 bases between them. The DNA for the CDR3 is TGTGCCAGCAGGGGGCGCGGAAACCAAGAGACCCAGTACTTC. Residues: CASRGRGNQETQYF.

CDR3 loop: CASSQGGDVNEQFF. CDR3 nucleotide sequence: TGTGCCAGCAGTCAGGGGGGCGATGTCAATGAGCAGTTCTTC. The V call is TRBV27, the J call TRBJ2-1; the D gene is possibly TRBD1 (7 bases). Germline-derived CDR1 and CDR2 are MNHEY and SMNVEV (reference sequence). The CDR3 length is 14 residues. Trimming took 5 bases from V and 6 from J, leaving 14 bases between them.

Only one count was recorded for this clone. The chain has TRBV5-5 and TRBJ1-2, with D possibly TRBD1 on 5 matching bases. This CDR3 spans 13 amino acids. V lost 1 base and J lost 3, with 7 bases in between. Germline V gene data show CDR1 as SGHKS and CDR2 as YYEKEE (reference sequence). The CDR3 DNA follows: TGTGCCAGCAGCTTGACAGGACACTATGGCTACACCTTC. Protein: CASSLTGHYGYTF.

The count of this clone is one. The rearrangement links TRBV15 to TRBJ1-1; D gene unclear. The V gene's germline CDR1 is LNHNV and CDR2 YYDKDF (reference sequence). The CDR3 is 14 residues long. The V gene lost 0 bases and the J gene lost 4 bases, with 9 bases spanning the gap. The CDR3 spells CATSRDRVITEAFF. CDR3 coding DNA: TGTGCCACCAGCAGAGATAGAGTCATCACTGAAGCTTTCTTT.

CDR3 residues: CASSPPGQGYTEAFF. The DNA for the CDR3 is TGTGCCAGCAGCCCCCCGGGACAGGGGTATACTGAAGCTTTCTTT. The genes are TRBV7-9 and TRBJ1-1; 10 nucleotides match TRBD1. Looked up from germline, CDR1 is SEHNR and CDR2 is FQNEAQ (reference sequence). The CDR3 extends over 15 amino acids. V lost 5 bases, J lost 5 bases, and 8 bases stayed unmatched.

The CDR3 DNA reads as TGTGCCACCGGGAGGGACGGAATAGGCTATGGCTACACCTTC. Translated: CATGRDGIGYGYTF. The chain has TRBV6-5 and TRBJ1-2; D perhaps matches TRBD1 (5 bases). With 10 bases removed from V and 4 bases from J, the gap between germline ends came to 19 bases. Germline assignment: CDR1 MNHEY and CDR2 SVGAGI. The CDR3 consists of 14 residues.

V gene TRBV6-5 combines with J gene TRBJ2-1, with 7 bases lining up with TRBD2. With 5 bases clipped from V and 3 bases from J, the junction kept 7 bases outside the gene matches. The CDR3 is made up of 15 amino acids. Germline lookup yields CDR1 MNHEY and CDR2 SVGAGI. CDR3 sequence (DNA): TGTGCCAGCAGTCTCGGCCCGGGAGGCTACAATGAGCAGTTCTTC. Its translation: CASSLGPGGYNEQFF.

This chain uses TRBV6-5 with TRBJ1-4; TRBD1 is a possible D gene (6 bases). Looked up from germline, CDR1 is MNHEY and CDR2 is SVGAGI. The V end was cut by 0 bases, the J end by 7 bases, with 15 bases between. The CDR3 runs to 16 residues. The CDR3 coding sequence is TGTGCCAGCAGTTACTCTTTACAGGGCCGAAGTGAAAAACTGTTTTTT. Translated: CASSYSLQGRSEKLFF.

The J gene is TRBJ1-2, the V gene TRBV5-1, with 10 bases fitting TRBD1. This CDR3 contains 14 residues. V lost 4 bases to trimming and J lost 3 bases; unmatched junction nucleotides: 3. The germline gives CDR1 SGHRS, CDR2 YFSETQ. CDR3 residues: CASSPGQGYYGYTF. The CDR3 DNA reads TGCGCCAGCAGCCCGGGACAGGGGTACTATGGCTACACCTTC.

The chain carries TRBV6-5 and TRBJ1-2; D remains unclear. In germline, CDR1 is MNHEY, CDR2 SVGAGI. This CDR3 region has 15 residues. Trimming took 6 bases from V and 0 from J, leaving 14 bases between them. The CDR3 DNA reads as TGTGCCAGCAGATTCCCCGGAAATGCTAACTATGGCTACACCTTC. Translation gives CASRFPGNANYGYTF.

The V call is TRBV11-2, the J call TRBJ2-3, with 9 bases lining up with TRBD2. Trimming cost V 1 base and J 0 bases; bases outside gene matches: 8. The CDR3 spans 18 residues. CDR1 and CDR2 from the germline V gene are SGHAT and FQNNGV. The CDR3 DNA follows: TGTGCCAGCAGCTTAGTAGTAGCGGGAGCGAGGAGCACAGATACGCAGTATTTT. Protein sequence: CASSLVVAGARSTDTQYF.

This chain's CDR3 is CASSVEGASTGELFF. CDR3 DNA: TGTGCCAGCAGTGTAGAGGGGGCCTCCACCGGGGAGCTGTTTTTT. The chain employs TRBV2 and TRBJ2-2; 7 nucleotides agree with TRBD1. The CDR3 runs to 15 residues. V lost 4 bases and J lost 4; bases outside the gene matches: 6. Germline CDR1 and CDR2: SNHLY and FYNNEI.